One sample yielded the 24 T cell receptor beta chains listed below, sequenced in a study of CD8 T cells in Susac syndrome. The RNA input was 0.5 to 1 ug, and it was reverse transcribed with random hexamers. MiXCR was run by TCRdb on the immunoSEQ multiplex PCR reads, yielding one entry per CDR3 protein. The table records 250,000 or so distinct CDR3 sequences, roughly 95% of them present only once. Sequencing was carried out using CD4+ T cells from PBMCs. These receptors came from a human donor with multiple sclerosis.

The chain uses TRBV5-6 and TRBJ2-7; D is unclear. With 0 bases removed from V and 4 bases from J, the gap between germline ends came to 11 bases. CDR1 SGHDT and CDR2 YYEEEE come from the germline V gene. The CDR3 is 14 amino acids. CDR3 region: CASSLAQWAYEQYV. CDR3 nucleotides: TGTGCCAGCAGCTTGGCCCAGTGGGCTTACGAGCAGTACGTC.

The chain recombines TRBV20-1 with TRBJ2-7, with 7 bases that match TRBD1. V shed 3 bases, J shed 0 bases, and the junction held 5 bases outside the gene matches. The germline V gene encodes CDR1 DFQATT and CDR2 SNEGSKA (reference sequence). The CDR3 totals 14 residues. In DNA form, the CDR3 reads TGCAGTGCTAGGGGACAGAAAAGCTCCTACGAGCAGTACGTC. It is translated as CSARGQKSSYEQYV.

This clonotype was counted a single time. V gene TRBV24-1 combines with J gene TRBJ1-5, with 10 bases matching TRBD1. CDR1 and CDR2 from the germline V gene are KGHDR and SFDVKD. There are 14 residues in the CDR3. V was pared by 5 bases and J by 5 bases, with 2 bases of the junction left unmatched. CDR3 coding DNA: TGTGCCACCAGTGGCGGGACAGGGGATCAGCCCCAGCATTTT. Protein: CATSGGTGDQPQHF.

This clonotype has only a few counts. The chain couples TRBV12-3 or TRBV12-4 to TRBJ2-2, with D unclear. The CDR3 runs 13 residues. Trimming cost V 2 bases and J 5 bases, with 6 bases left between them. Here the CDR3 reads CASSLLRTGELFF. The CDR3 nucleotides are TGTGCCAGCAGTTTATTAAGGACCGGGGAGCTGTTTTTT.

J is TRBJ1-2 and V is TRBV3-1; D gene unclear. The CDR3 is made up of 15 amino acids. Germline V lookup: CDR1 LGHDT, CDR2 YNNKEL (reference sequence). The germline V and J ends were trimmed by 7 bases and 8 bases, with 23 bases remaining between them. CDR3: CASTPGGALGRGYTF. In nucleotides, the CDR3 is TGTGCCAGCACTCCAGGAGGCGCCCTCGGGCGAGGCTACACCTTC.

The chain couples TRBV12-3 or TRBV12-4 to TRBJ1-5; possible D gene TRBD1, 6 bases. Trimming shortened V by 6 bases and J by 6 bases, and 15 bases separated the two germline ends. The CDR3 spans 14 residues. The CDR3 coding sequence is TGTGCCAGCAGCATAACAGGGCAGGTTCAGCCCCAGCATTTT. It codes for CASSITGQVQPQHF.

This chain links TRBV18 with TRBJ2-7; D tentatively reads TRBD1 or TRBD2 (5 bases each). Germline V gene data show CDR1 as KGHSH and CDR2 as LQKENI. This CDR3 contains 13 residues. Trimming pared 5 bases from V and 3 bases from J, leaving 11 bases between. For the CDR3, the DNA is TGTGCCAGCTCAGGGGGTGAGAACTACGAGCAGTACGTC. Its translation: CASSGGENYEQYV.

The genes are TRBV19 and TRBJ1-5; the D is unclear. From germline, CDR1 is LNHDA and CDR2 SQIVND (reference sequence). The CDR3 runs to 14 residues. The V and J ends lost 5 bases and 2 bases respectively, with 10 bases between them. The CDR3 coding sequence is TGTGCCAGTAGTCGAGGGAAGGGCAATCAGCCCCAGCATTTT. This gives the protein CASSRGKGNQPQHF.

The chain carries TRBV9 and TRBJ2-3; D not certain. Germline CDR1 SGDLS, CDR2 YYNGEE. The CDR3 totals 16 residues. With 3 bases removed from V and 0 bases from J, the gap between germline ends came to 14 bases. This CDR3 reads CASSAVVPTSTDTQYF. The DNA for the CDR3 is TGTGCCAGCAGCGCCGTAGTCCCGACTAGCACAGATACGCAGTATTTT.

The chain employs TRBV7-8 and TRBJ2-7; tentative D call: TRBD2 (6 bases). The CDR3 is made up of 15 amino acids. Trimming left V 1 base short and J 2 bases short, with 12 bases between. The germline V gene encodes CDR1 SGHVS and CDR2 FQNEAQ. The CDR3 protein is CASSLEGGSAYEQYV. CDR3 DNA sequence: TGTGCCAGCAGCTTAGAGGGAGGATCGGCCTACGAGCAGTACGTC.

The J gene is TRBJ1-4, the V gene TRBV28; 8 bases align to TRBD1. The germline gives CDR1 MDHEN, CDR2 SYDVKM. The CDR3 covers 12 residues. J lost 5 bases, V lost 9 bases, and 2 bases had no gene match. In DNA form, the CDR3 reads TGTGCCAGTACAGGGGGGAATGAAAAACTGTTTTTT. It yields the protein CASTGGNEKLFF. Full variable domain (remainder filled in from reference TRBV28 and TRBJ1-4): DVKVTQSSRYLVKRTGEKVFLECVQDMDHENMFWYRQDPGLGLRLIYFSYDVKMKEKGDIPEGYSVSREKKERFSLILESASTNQTSMYLCASTGGNEKLFFGSGTQLSVL.

The J gene is TRBJ2-5, the V gene TRBV6-5; 7 bases are shared with TRBD1. The CDR3 has 14 amino acids. Germline CDR1 reads MNHEY; CDR2 reads SVGAGI. V lost 5 bases to trimming and J lost 0 bases; unmatched junction nucleotides: 3. The CDR3 bases are TGTGCCAGCAGTCTTGACAGGGACCAAGAGACCCAGTACTTC. This translates into CASSLDRDQETQYF.

The chain combines TRBV2 with TRBJ1-1, with D unresolved. The CDR3 extends over 13 amino acids. Germline V lookup: CDR1 SNHLY, CDR2 FYNNEI. V was pared by 5 bases and J by 0 bases, with 7 bases between. The CDR3 here is CASSKELNTEAFF. CDR3 in DNA: TGTGCCAGCAGTAAAGAACTGAACACTGAAGCTTTCTTT. The full variable domain, in which reference TRBV2 and TRBJ1-1 provide the parts outside the CDR3, is EPEVTQTPSHQVTQMGQEVILRCVPISNHLYFYWYRQILGQKVEFLVSFYNNEISEKSEIFDDQFSVERPDGSNFTLKIRSTKLEDSAMYFCASSKELNTEAFFGQGTRLTVV.

The chain has TRBV7-2 and TRBJ2-3; D tentatively fits TRBD1 or TRBD2 (6 bases each). CDR3 size: 17 residues. Trimming removed 1 base from V and 0 bases from J, with 14 bases in between. Germline assignment: CDR1 SGHTA and CDR2 FQGNSA. DNA for the CDR3: TGTGCCAGCAGCTTAGTCAGGACGGGGGCCAGCACAGATACGCAGTATTTT. It is translated as CASSLVRTGASTDTQYF.

The chain links TRBV19 to TRBJ2-1, with 9 nucleotides matching TRBD2. Germline V gene sequence: CDR1 LNHDA, CDR2 SQIVND (reference sequence). This CDR3 comprises 15 residues. The trim removed 8 bases at V and 6 bases at J, leaving 11 bases unmatched. The CDR3 here is CASAGGRALVNEQFF. The CDR3 DNA is TGTGCCAGTGCGGGGGGGAGGGCCCTAGTCAATGAGCAGTTCTTC.

The rearrangement links TRBV20-1 to TRBJ2-7; D is uncertain. The length of the CDR3 is 11 residues. CDR1 and CDR2 (germline): DFQATT, SNEGSKA (reference sequence). The CDR3 coding sequence is TGCAGCGGACGGATCTCCTACGAGCAGTACTTC. Translation gives CSGRISYEQYF.

The genes are TRBV29-1 and TRBJ2-7, with 7 bases identical to TRBD2. The germline V gene encodes CDR1 SQVTM and CDR2 ANQGSEA. Trimming took 1 base from V and 3 from J; bases not matched to a gene: 3. This CDR3 contains 13 residues. The CDR3 DNA reads as TGCAGCGTTGAAGCCCCGGGGGGCTACGAGCAGTACTTC. Protein: CSVEAPGGYEQYF.

This sequence joins TRBV18 and TRBJ2-7; 8 bases align to TRBD2. With 6 bases clipped from V and 6 bases from J, the junction kept 10 bases outside the gene matches. The CDR3 runs to 14 residues. Per the germline V gene, CDR1 is KGHSH and CDR2 is LQKENI. The CDR3 sequence is CASSESIGGGEQYF. Written as DNA, the CDR3 is TGTGCCAGCTCCGAATCAATCGGGGGGGGCGAGCAGTACTTC.

This chain uses TRBV29-1 with TRBJ2-3, with 9 bases fitting TRBD2. CDR3 size: 14 residues. Trimming removed 6 bases from V and 3 bases from J; junction bases left unmatched: 7. Germline-derived CDR1 and CDR2 are SQVTM and ANQGSEA. In DNA form, the CDR3 reads TGCAGCGTCGGGGGTGCGGGAGGGACAGATACGCAGTATTTT. It codes for CSVGGAGGTDTQYF.

The chain recombines TRBV12-3 or TRBV12-4 with TRBJ1-6, with D tentatively TRBD1 (5 bases). The CDR3 covers 12 residues. Trimming took 3 bases from V and 9 from J, leaving 6 bases between them. Written as DNA, the CDR3 is TGTGCCAGCAGTTTTGGGGGTTCACCCCTCCACTTT. Protein product: CASSFGGSPLHF.

The chain recombines TRBV23-1 with TRBJ1-2; 9 nucleotides line up with TRBD1. TRBV23-1 is filed as an ORF, its function uncertain. The V and J ends lost 4 bases and 6 bases, in that order; junction bases with no gene match: 6. This CDR3 is 14 amino acids long. The CDR3: CASSPSGTGHGYTF. DNA of the CDR3: TGCGCCAGCAGTCCCTCCGGGACAGGGCATGGCTACACCTTC.

The chain recombines TRBV12-3 or TRBV12-4 with TRBJ2-3; unclear D gene. The CDR3 length is 11 residues. V was shortened by 3 bases and J by 6 bases, with 4 bases between the two germline ends. CDR3 region: CASSFLDTQYF. The DNA of the CDR3 is TGTGCCAGCAGTTTTTTGGATACGCAGTATTTT.

This chain connects TRBV18 to TRBJ2-7; D uncertain. The length of the CDR3 is 15 residues. V gave up 0 bases and J gave up 0 bases, with 9 bases separating them. From germline, CDR1 is KGHSH and CDR2 LQKENI. The chain's CDR3 is CASSPPSEASYEQYF. CDR3 nucleotides: TGTGCCAGCTCACCACCGAGCGAAGCCTCCTACGAGCAGTACTTC.

The chain employs TRBV13 and TRBJ2-5, with D uncertain. V was trimmed by 2 bases and J by 2 bases, leaving 12 bases between them. Looked up from germline, CDR1 is PRHDT and CDR2 is FYEKMQ (reference sequence). The CDR3 is made up of 15 amino acids. CDR3 nucleotides: TGTGCCAGCAGCTTAATGAACAGACCGCAAGAGACCCAGTACTTC. This sequence encodes CASSLMNRPQETQYF.